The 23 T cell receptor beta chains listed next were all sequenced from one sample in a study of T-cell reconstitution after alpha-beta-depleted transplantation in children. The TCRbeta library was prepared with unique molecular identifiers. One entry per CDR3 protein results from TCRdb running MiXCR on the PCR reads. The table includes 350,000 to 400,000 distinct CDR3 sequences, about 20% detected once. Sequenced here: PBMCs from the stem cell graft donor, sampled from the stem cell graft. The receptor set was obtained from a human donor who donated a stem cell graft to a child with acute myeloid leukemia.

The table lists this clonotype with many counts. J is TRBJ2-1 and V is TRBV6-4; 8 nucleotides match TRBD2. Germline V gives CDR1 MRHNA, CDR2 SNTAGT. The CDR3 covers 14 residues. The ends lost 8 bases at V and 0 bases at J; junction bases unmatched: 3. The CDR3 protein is CASRLASSYNEQFF. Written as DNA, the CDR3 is TGTGCCAGCCGACTAGCGAGCTCCTACAATGAGCAGTTCTTC.

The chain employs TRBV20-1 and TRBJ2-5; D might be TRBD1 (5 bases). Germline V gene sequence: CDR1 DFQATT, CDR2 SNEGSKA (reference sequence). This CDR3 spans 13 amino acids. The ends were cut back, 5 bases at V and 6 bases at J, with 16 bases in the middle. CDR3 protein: CSAPRPGFQTQYF. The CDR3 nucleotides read TGCAGTGCTCCCCGCCCAGGGTTCCAGACCCAGTACTTC.

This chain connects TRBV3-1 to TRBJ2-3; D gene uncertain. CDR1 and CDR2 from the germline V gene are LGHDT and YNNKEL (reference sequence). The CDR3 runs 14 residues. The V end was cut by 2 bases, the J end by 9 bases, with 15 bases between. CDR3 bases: TGTGCCAGCAGCCAAACCAGCAGTGGTAGCACGCAGTATTTT. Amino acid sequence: CASSQTSSGSTQYF.

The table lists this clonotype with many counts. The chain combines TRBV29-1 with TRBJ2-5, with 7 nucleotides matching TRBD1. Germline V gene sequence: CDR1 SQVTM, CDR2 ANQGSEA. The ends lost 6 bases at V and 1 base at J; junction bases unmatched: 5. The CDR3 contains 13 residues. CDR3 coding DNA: TGCAGCGTAGACTGGGACAGCCAAGAGACCCAGTACTTC. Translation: CSVDWDSQETQYF.

CDR3 residues: CASSEHLPLAGGSYEQYF. In nucleotides, the CDR3 is TGTGCCAGCAGTGAACATCTCCCCCTAGCGGGAGGCTCCTACGAGCAGTACTTC. This chain uses TRBV25-1 with TRBJ2-7; TRBD2 agrees at 11 bases. The germline gives CDR1 MGHDK, CDR2 SYGVNS. V was pared by 2 bases and J by 0 bases, with 9 bases of the junction left unmatched. The CDR3 extends over 18 amino acids.

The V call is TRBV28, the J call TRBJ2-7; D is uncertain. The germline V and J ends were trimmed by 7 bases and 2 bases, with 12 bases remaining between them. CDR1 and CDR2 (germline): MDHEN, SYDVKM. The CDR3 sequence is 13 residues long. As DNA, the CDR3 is TGTGCCAGCACCAGTATCTCAGCCTACGAGCAGTACTTC. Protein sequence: CASTSISAYEQYF.

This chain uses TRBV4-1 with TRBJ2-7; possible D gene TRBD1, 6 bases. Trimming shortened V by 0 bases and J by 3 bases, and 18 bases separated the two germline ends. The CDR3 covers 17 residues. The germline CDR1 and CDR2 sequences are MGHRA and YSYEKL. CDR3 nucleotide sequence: TGCGCCAGCAGCCAAGAACCAATCGACAGGAGCATCTACGAGCAGTACTTC. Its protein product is CASSQEPIDRSIYEQYF.

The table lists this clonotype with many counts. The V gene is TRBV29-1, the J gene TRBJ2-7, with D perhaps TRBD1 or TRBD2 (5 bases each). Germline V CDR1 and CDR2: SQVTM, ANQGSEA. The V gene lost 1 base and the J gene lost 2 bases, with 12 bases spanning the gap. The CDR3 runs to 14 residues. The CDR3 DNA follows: TGCAGCGTTGAAGTGTTCGGGGCGACCTACGAGCAGTACTTC. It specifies CSVEVFGATYEQYF.

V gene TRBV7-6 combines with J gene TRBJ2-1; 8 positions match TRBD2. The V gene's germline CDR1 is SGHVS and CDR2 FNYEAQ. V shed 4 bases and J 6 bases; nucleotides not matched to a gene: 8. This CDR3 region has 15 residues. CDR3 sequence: CASSSLAGGTNEQFF. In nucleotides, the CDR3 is TGTGCCAGCAGCTCCTTGGCGGGAGGAACCAATGAGCAGTTCTTC.

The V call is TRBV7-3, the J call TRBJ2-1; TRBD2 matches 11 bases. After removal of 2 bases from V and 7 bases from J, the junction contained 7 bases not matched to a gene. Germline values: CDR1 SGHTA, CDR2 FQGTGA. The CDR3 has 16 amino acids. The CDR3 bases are TGTGCCAGCAGCTTATTCCCGACTAGCGGGAATAATGAGCAGTTCTTC. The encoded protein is CASSLFPTSGNNEQFF.

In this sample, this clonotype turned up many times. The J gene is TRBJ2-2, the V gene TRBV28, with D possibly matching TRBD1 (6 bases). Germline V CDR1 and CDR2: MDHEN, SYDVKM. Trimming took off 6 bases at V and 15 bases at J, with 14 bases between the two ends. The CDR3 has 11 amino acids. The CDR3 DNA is TGTGCCAGCAGCGCACAGGGTTCGGTGTTTTTT. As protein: CASSAQGSVFF. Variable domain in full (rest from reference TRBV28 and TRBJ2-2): DVKVTQSSRYLVKRTGEKVFLECVQDMDHENMFWYRQDPGLGLRLIYFSYDVKMKEKGDIPEGYSVSREKKERFSLILESASTNQTSMYLCASSAQGSVFFGEGSRLTVL.

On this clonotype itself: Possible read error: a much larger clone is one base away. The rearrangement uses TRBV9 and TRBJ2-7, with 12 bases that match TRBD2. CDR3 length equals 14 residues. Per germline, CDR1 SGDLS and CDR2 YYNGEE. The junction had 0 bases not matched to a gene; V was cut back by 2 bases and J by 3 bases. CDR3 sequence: CASSVTSGSYEQYF. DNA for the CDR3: TGTGCCAGCAGCGTGACTAGCGGGAGCTACGAGCAGTACTTC.

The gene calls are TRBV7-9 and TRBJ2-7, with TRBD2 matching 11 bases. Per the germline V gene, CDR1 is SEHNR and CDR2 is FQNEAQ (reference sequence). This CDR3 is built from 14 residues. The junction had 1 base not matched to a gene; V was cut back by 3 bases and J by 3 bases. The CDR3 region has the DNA TGTGCCAGCAGCTTCGGACTAGCGGGCTACGAGCAGTACTTC. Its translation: CASSFGLAGYEQYF.

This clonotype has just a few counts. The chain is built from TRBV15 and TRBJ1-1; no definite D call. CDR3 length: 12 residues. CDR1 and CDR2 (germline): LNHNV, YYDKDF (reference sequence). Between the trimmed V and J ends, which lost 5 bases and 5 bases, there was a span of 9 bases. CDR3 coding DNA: TGTGCCACCAGCCCCGTGGGTACTGAAGCTTTCTTT. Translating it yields CATSPVGTEAFF.

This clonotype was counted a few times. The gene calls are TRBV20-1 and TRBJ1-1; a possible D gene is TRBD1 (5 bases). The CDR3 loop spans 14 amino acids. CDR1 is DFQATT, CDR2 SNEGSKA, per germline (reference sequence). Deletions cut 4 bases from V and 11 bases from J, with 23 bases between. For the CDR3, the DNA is TGCAGTGCTACGCACAGAGAAGAAAGGGACTCGGCTTTCTTT. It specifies CSATHREERDSAFF.

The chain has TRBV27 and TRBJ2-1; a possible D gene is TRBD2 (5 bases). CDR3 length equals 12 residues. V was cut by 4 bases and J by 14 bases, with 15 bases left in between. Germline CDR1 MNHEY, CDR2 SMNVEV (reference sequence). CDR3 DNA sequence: TGTGCCAGCAGTTCCCGGGAAGGAACGAAGTTCTTC. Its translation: CASSSREGTKFF.

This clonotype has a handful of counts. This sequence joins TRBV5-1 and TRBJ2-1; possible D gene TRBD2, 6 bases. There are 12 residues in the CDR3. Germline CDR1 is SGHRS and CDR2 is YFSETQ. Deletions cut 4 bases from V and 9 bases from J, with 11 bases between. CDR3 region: CASSPGRREQFF. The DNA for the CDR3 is TGCGCCAGCAGCCCGGGGAGGCGTGAGCAGTTCTTC.

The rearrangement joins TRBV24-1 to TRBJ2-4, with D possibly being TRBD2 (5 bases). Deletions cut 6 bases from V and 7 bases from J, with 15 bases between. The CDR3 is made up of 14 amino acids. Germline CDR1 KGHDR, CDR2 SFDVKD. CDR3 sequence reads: CATSSGSPSNIQYF. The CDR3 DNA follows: TGTGCCACCAGTAGCGGCAGCCCCAGCAACATTCAGTACTTC.

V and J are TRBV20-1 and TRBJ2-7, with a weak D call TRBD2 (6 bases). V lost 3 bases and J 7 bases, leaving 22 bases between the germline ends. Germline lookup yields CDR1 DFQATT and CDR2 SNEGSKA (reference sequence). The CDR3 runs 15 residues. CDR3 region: CSARGTWGSREEQYF. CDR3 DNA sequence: TGCAGTGCTAGGGGGACCTGGGGCAGCCGGGAGGAGCAGTACTTC.

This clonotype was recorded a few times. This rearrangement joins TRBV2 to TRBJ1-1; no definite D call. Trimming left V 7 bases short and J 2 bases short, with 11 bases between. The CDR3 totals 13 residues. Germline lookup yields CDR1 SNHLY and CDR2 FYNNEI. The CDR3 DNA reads TGTGCCAGCACCAGAGGCAGTAACACTGAAGCTTTCTTT. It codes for CASTRGSNTEAFF.

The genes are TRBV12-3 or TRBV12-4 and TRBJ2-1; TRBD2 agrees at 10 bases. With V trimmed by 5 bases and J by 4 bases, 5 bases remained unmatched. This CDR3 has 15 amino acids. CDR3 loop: CASSVSGRKYNEQFF. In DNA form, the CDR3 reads TGTGCCAGCAGTGTTAGCGGGAGGAAGTACAATGAGCAGTTCTTC.

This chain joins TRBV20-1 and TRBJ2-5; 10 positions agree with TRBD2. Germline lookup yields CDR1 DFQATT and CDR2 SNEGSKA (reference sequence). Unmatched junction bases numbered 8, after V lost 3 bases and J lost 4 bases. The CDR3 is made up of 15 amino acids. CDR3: CSASYTSGTGETQYF. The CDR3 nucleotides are TGCAGTGCTAGTTATACTAGCGGGACTGGAGAGACCCAGTACTTC.

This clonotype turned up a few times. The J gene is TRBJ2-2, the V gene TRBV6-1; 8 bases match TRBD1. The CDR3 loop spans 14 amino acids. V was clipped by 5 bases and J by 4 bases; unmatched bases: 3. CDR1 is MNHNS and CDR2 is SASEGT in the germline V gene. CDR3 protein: CASSRDRSTGELFF. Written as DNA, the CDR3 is TGTGCCAGCAGTAGGGACAGGTCCACCGGGGAGCTGTTTTTT.